Below are 14 T cell receptor beta chains sequenced from a single sample in a study of cytomegalovirus exposure and HLA in healthy donors. Clones were read by immunoSEQ multiplex PCR, and TCRdb kept only the in-frame ones, dropping some. The table lists 90,000 to 140,000 clones, around 87% of them singletons. Input material: PBMCs. The receptors originated from a woman aged 18-29 years in good health and CMV-seropositive.

The chain couples TRBV7-6 to TRBJ2-5; no clear D. The CDR3 covers 11 residues. The V end was cut by 7 bases, the J end by 5 bases, with 8 bases between. The germline V gene has CDR1 SGHVS and CDR2 FNYEAQ. As DNA, the CDR3 is TGTGCCAGCACGGCCGGGGAGACCCAGTACTTC. It yields the protein CASTAGETQYF.

This clone turned up a few times. The chain combines TRBV27 with TRBJ1-6; weak D call: TRBD1 (6 bases). Germline CDR1 and CDR2: MNHEY and SMNVEV (reference sequence). The CDR3 spans 17 residues. V was cut by 4 bases and J by 14 bases, with 27 bases left in between. The CDR3 coding sequence is TGTGCCAGCAGTTCACCTTCCCCAGGGGCGCCCGAAGCGGCCCTCCACTTT. This sequence encodes CASSSPSPGAPEAALHF.

The chain couples TRBV7-9 to TRBJ2-7, with a possible D match to TRBD2 (5 bases). V lost 2 bases to trimming and J lost 5 bases, with 13 bases between them. Germline CDR1 and CDR2: SEHNR and FQNEAQ (reference sequence). The CDR3 is made up of 14 amino acids. CDR3: CASSLFEGSNEQYF. The CDR3 coding sequence is TGTGCCAGCAGCTTATTTGAGGGATCCAACGAGCAGTACTTC.

This clone was detected once. The V and J genes are TRBV9 and TRBJ2-4; tentatively, D is TRBD1 (6 bases). The CDR3 extends over 13 amino acids. The V gene lost 3 bases and the J gene lost 13 bases, with 17 bases spanning the gap. From germline, CDR1 is SGDLS and CDR2 YYNGEE. In DNA form, the CDR3 reads TGTGCCAGCAGCGAGGGGGTCGACCTTTCGCAGTACTTC. Amino acid sequence: CASSEGVDLSQYF.

The V call is TRBV5-4, the J call TRBJ1-2; TRBD1 matches 7 bases. Germline-derived CDR1 and CDR2 are SGHNT and YYREEE (reference sequence). The CDR3 is 15 residues long. Unmatched junction bases numbered 10, after V lost 4 bases and J lost 4 bases. The CDR3 DNA reads as TGTGCCAGCAGCGCGGGGACAGAAGATTTCTATGGCTACACCTTC. Protein sequence: CASSAGTEDFYGYTF.

The sample holds one count of this clone. The chain joins TRBV6-5 to TRBJ2-7; tentatively, D is TRBD1 (5 bases). The length of the CDR3 is 11 residues. Germline V gene sequence: CDR1 MNHEY, CDR2 SVGAGI. V was shortened by 7 bases and J by 6 bases, with 10 bases between the two germline ends. The CDR3, as DNA: TGTGCCAGCACGCAGGGCGGCGAGCAGTACTTC. This gives the protein CASTQGGEQYF.

This sequence joins TRBV5-6 and TRBJ1-3; unclear D gene. From germline, CDR1 is SGHDT and CDR2 YYEEEE. V lost 6 bases to trimming and J lost 0 bases, with 10 bases between them. The CDR3 covers 14 residues. This CDR3 is CASNSLVSGNTIYF. The CDR3 DNA follows: TGTGCCAGCAATAGCCTGGTCTCTGGAAACACCATATATTTT. Complete variable domain (other parts from reference TRBV5-6 and TRBJ1-3): DAGVTQSPTHLIKTRGQQVTLRCSPKSGHDTVSWYQQALGQGPQFIFQYYEEEERQRGNFPDRFSGHQFPNYSSELNVNALLLGDSALYLCASNSLVSGNTIYFGEGSWLTVV.

The V and J genes are TRBV6-1 and TRBJ1-1, with a tentative D call TRBD1 (5 bases). The CDR3 consists of 17 residues. V dropped 4 bases and J dropped 2 bases, with 20 bases sitting between them. Germline CDR1 MNHNS, CDR2 SASEGT. CDR3 coding DNA: TGTGCCAGCAGTGCCATAAGAACAGGCTTAATCAACACTGAAGCTTTCTTT. This gives the protein CASSAIRTGLINTEAFF.

This clone was seen a few times. The CDR3 sequence is CASSPRGRRGTGGDGSYGYTF. The CDR3 DNA follows: TGTGCCAGCTCACCACGGGGTCGTCGGGGGACAGGGGGTGACGGAAGCTATGGCTACACCTTC. The chain has TRBV18 and TRBJ1-2, with 11 bases lining up with TRBD1. Germline lookup yields CDR1 KGHSH and CDR2 LQKENI. V was clipped by 1 base and J by 4 bases; unmatched bases: 20. CDR3 length: 21 amino acids.

J is TRBJ2-1 and V is TRBV4-1; perhaps TRBD1 as D (9 bases). Trimming left V 4 bases short and J 3 bases short, with 16 bases between. Germline V CDR1 and CDR2: MGHRA, YSYEKL. CDR3 size: 16 residues. The CDR3 sequence: CASSPGGTGHYNEQFF. CDR3 coding DNA: TGCGCCAGCAGCCCGGGGGGGACAGGGCACTACAATGAGCAGTTCTTC.

The chain carries TRBV2 and TRBJ1-5; no clear D. Deletions cut 3 bases from V and 4 bases from J, with 7 bases between. The CDR3 loop spans 13 amino acids. Germline-derived CDR1 and CDR2 are SNHLY and FYNNEI. CDR3 coding DNA: TGTGCCAGCAGTGACCGGCGGAATCAGCCCCAGCATTTT. Translated, it gives CASSDRRNQPQHF.

The chain links TRBV19 to TRBJ1-5; D gene ambiguous. Trimming took off 0 bases at V and 3 bases at J, with 12 bases between the two ends. The germline V gene encodes CDR1 LNHDA and CDR2 SQIVND (reference sequence). CDR3 length: 16 amino acids. The CDR3 region has the DNA TGTGCCAGTAGTATAGATCTCCCACAGACCAATCAGCCCCAGCATTTT. The encoded protein is CASSIDLPQTNQPQHF. The variable domain in full, completed from reference TRBV19 and TRBJ1-5, reads DGGITQSPKYLFRKEGQNVTLSCEQNLNHDAMYWYRQDPGQGLRLIYYSQIVNDFQKGDIAEGYSVSREKKESFPLTVTSAQKNPTAFYLCASSIDLPQTNQPQHFGDGTRLSIL.

CDR3 in amino acids: CASSEADRGRISPATNEKLFF. As DNA, the CDR3 is TGTGCCAGCAGTGAAGCGGACAGGGGGCGAATAAGTCCCGCAACTAATGAAAAACTGTTTTTT. The chain employs TRBV6-1 and TRBJ1-4; 11 positions agree with TRBD1. The V and J ends lost 0 bases and 0 bases, in that order; junction bases with no gene match: 12. CDR3 length: 21 amino acids. Germline V gene data show CDR1 as MNHNS and CDR2 as SASEGT.

V is TRBV4-2 and J is TRBJ1-1, with a possible D match to TRBD1 (6 bases). Germline CDR1 is LGHNA and CDR2 is YNFKEQ. V lost 0 bases and J lost 8, with 10 bases in between. The CDR3 length is 13 residues. The CDR3 DNA reads as TGTGCCAGCAGCCAAGATGTACAGGGCGAAGCTTTCTTT. It codes for CASSQDVQGEAFF.